These T cell receptor beta chains were read from a single sample in a study of beta chain features in type 1 diabetes. TCRdb's copy holds only in-frame clones and misses some; the assay was immunoSEQ multiplex PCR. This table holds roughly 130,000 clones, about 8.7% found once. Sample: central memory CD4+ T cells from blood. The receptors originated from a man younger than 35 in good health. Each CDR3 is given without its conserved first and last residue.

J,length,V,CDR3
TRBJ2-6,16,TRBV28,ASRIGGALPSGANVLT
TRBJ1-1,11,TRBV11-2,ASSRDSNTEAF
TRBJ2-7,11,TRBV6-1,ASQDRQTYEQY
TRBJ1-4,11,TRBV18,ASSPDSNEKLF
TRBJ1-2,13,TRBV5-1,ASSLAGEATYGYT
TRBJ1-5,13,TRBV28,ASSMTGFSNQPQH
TRBJ2-1,9,TRBV29-1,STWTGRWPF
TRBJ1-3,16,TRBV7-2,ASSPAPGQGTPGNTIY
TRBJ1-5,13,TRBV28,ASSFGQGKNQPQH
TRBJ2-5,9,TRBV28,ASSREETQY
TRBJ1-2,11,TRBV11-2,ASSLQLADGYT
TRBJ2-2,15,TRBV5-4,ASTVGLAGANTGELF
TRBJ1-5,12,TRBV19,ASSQGQGNQPQH
TRBJ2-1,11,TRBV27,ASQGAGYNEQF
TRBJ2-7,12,TRBV7-9,ASSLPGHTYEQY
TRBJ1-2,11,TRBV29-1,SVASGYGYGYT
TRBJ2-3,14,TRBV4-1,ASSQDQQPEGGTQY
TRBJ2-7,11,TRBV7-2,ASSRSRVVEQY
TRBJ2-7,13,TRBV5-1,ASSLAPGNTYEQY
TRBJ1-6,12,TRBV29-1,SVRVSSYNSPLH
TRBJ2-1,14,TRBV2,ASSPRSEPAYNEQF
TRBJ2-1,13,TRBV5-4,ASSGGGNSYNEQF
TRBJ2-2,16,TRBV7-2,ASSPSGGYRANTGELF
TRBJ1-4,11,TRBV11-2,ASSWGLAEKLF
TRBJ2-3,11,TRBV14,ASSDNRRDTQY
TRBJ2-5,12,TRBV5-1,ASSWRDSQETQY
TRBJ1-6,12,TRBV5-5,ASSHGTDYSPLH
TRBJ2-5,12,TRBV29-1,SVDKDSQRETQY
TRBJ2-3,16,TRBV1,TSSQPPTSGDSTDTQY